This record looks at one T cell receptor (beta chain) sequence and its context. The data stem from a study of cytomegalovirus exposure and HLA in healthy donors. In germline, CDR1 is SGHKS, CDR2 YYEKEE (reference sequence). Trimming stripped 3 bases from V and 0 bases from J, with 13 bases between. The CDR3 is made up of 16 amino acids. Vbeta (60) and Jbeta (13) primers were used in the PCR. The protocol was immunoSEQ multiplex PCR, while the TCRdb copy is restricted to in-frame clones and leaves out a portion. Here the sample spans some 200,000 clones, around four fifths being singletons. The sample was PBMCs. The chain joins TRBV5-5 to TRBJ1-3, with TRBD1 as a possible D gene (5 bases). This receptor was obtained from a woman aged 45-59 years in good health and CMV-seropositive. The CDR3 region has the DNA TGTGCCAGCAGCTCAATACAGGTTTCCTCTGGAAACACCATATATTTT. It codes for CASSSIQVSSGNTIYF.